This is a list of T cell receptor beta chains from one sample in a study of blood T cell repertoires in COVID-19. TCRdb's copy holds only in-frame clones and misses some; the assay was immunoSEQ multiplex PCR. The table has 360,000 or so clones, roughly 90% seen once; the top ten hold 1%. Sequenced sample: PBMCs or T cells enriched from blood (not recorded which). The receptor set was obtained from a woman aged 25-40 years who had been exposed to COVID-19. CDR3s include the opening cysteine and the closing phenylalanine or tryptophan. D genes are given only for firm matches. Only part of the rows carry a size: once, few, many, or a class if the clone is expanded.

j_gene: TRBJ2-7; d_gene: NA; abundance: NA; v_gene: TRBV7-2; CDR3nt: TGTGCCAGCAGCTTAGGTTGGGCGGGAATGTACGAGCAGTACTTC; CDR3aa: CASSLGWAGMYEQYF
j_gene: TRBJ1-5; d_gene: NA; abundance: NA; v_gene: TRBV6-4; CDR3nt: TGTGCCAGCAGTGACTCGAGGGCAGTTGGAAGCAATCAGCCCCAGCATTTT; CDR3aa: CASSDSRAVGSNQPQHF
j_gene: TRBJ2-5; d_gene: TRBD1; abundance: NA; v_gene: TRBV7-8; CDR3nt: TGTGCCAGCAGCTTAATCCGGGGACAGGGGGGCGAGACCCAGTACTTC; CDR3aa: CASSLIRGQGGETQYF
j_gene: TRBJ1-1; d_gene: TRBD1; abundance: NA; v_gene: TRBV3-1/TRBV3-2; CDR3nt: TGTGCCAGCAGTCATAGACAGGGGGCGACGCGGAAGGCTTTCTTT; CDR3aa: CASSHRQGATRKAFF
j_gene: TRBJ1-5; d_gene: TRBD1; abundance: NA; v_gene: TRBV24-1; CDR3nt: TGTGCCACCAGTGGCCAACCTCCGGGACAGTGCCAAAAGGTTCATCAGCCCCAGCATTTT; CDR3aa: CATSGQPPGQCQKVHQPQHF
j_gene: TRBJ2-7; d_gene: NA; abundance: few; v_gene: TRBV19; CDR3nt: TGTGCCAGTATGAACCAGGGCTACGAGCAGTACTTC; CDR3aa: CASMNQGYEQYF
j_gene: TRBJ2-1; d_gene: TRBD2; abundance: NA; v_gene: TRBV9; CDR3nt: TGTGCCAGCAGCCCCCAAGGGACTAGCGGATACAATGAGCAGTTCTTC; CDR3aa: CASSPQGTSGYNEQFF
j_gene: TRBJ1-5; d_gene: NA; abundance: once; v_gene: TRBV7-8; CDR3nt: TGTGCCAGCAGCTTAGGGGCCGGGAGTCTCAATCAGCCCCAGCATTTT; CDR3aa: CASSLGAGSLNQPQHF
j_gene: TRBJ2-2; d_gene: TRBD1; abundance: few; v_gene: TRBV5-6; CDR3nt: TGTGCCAGCAGCTTCTGGGACAGGGGCACCGGGGAGCTGTTTTTT; CDR3aa: CASSFWDRGTGELFF
j_gene: TRBJ2-7; d_gene: TRBD2; abundance: NA; v_gene: TRBV29-1; CDR3nt: TGCAGCGTTGAACTTAAGGCTAGCGGGTTATACGAGCAGTACTTC; CDR3aa: CSVELKASGLYEQYF
j_gene: TRBJ2-7; d_gene: TRBD2; abundance: NA; v_gene: TRBV5-6; CDR3nt: TGCGCCAGCAGCTTGGCGGGGGGGCCAGGGGACTACGAGCAGTACTTC; CDR3aa: CASSLAGGPGDYEQYF
j_gene: TRBJ1-5; d_gene: NA; abundance: NA; v_gene: TRBV10-3; CDR3nt: TGTGCCATCAGTGAGGATCAGTGGAGCAATCAGCCCCAGCATTTT; CDR3aa: CAISEDQWSNQPQHF
j_gene: TRBJ2-1; d_gene: TRBD1; abundance: NA; v_gene: TRBV6-4; CDR3nt: TGTGCCAGCAGTGACTCGACAGGGGGCAATGAGCAGTTCTTC; CDR3aa: CASSDSTGGNEQFF
j_gene: TRBJ1-5; d_gene: NA; abundance: NA; v_gene: TRBV2; CDR3nt: TGTGCCAGCAGTGAAGCATCCTTTAGACAGTTACCTAATCAGCCCCAGCATTTT; CDR3aa: CASSEASFRQLPNQPQHF
j_gene: TRBJ2-1; d_gene: NA; abundance: once; v_gene: TRBV27; CDR3nt: TGTGCCAGCAGTTTACGAAACAGGGTCAATGAGCAGTTCTTC; CDR3aa: CASSLRNRVNEQFF
j_gene: TRBJ1-5; d_gene: NA; abundance: NA; v_gene: TRBV19; CDR3nt: TGTGCCAGTAGTATCTCCCAGGGCATGGGCAATCAGCCCCAGCATTTT; CDR3aa: CASSISQGMGNQPQHF
j_gene: TRBJ2-3; d_gene: TRBD2; abundance: NA; v_gene: TRBV28; CDR3nt: TGTGCCAGCAGTCCCCGAAAACTAGCGGGAAGCACAGATACGCAGTATTTT; CDR3aa: CASSPRKLAGSTDTQYF
j_gene: TRBJ1-3; d_gene: TRBD1; abundance: few; v_gene: TRBV11-2; CDR3nt: TGTGCCAGCAGCTTAGGGGGGACAGCTGGAAACACCATATATTTT; CDR3aa: CASSLGGTAGNTIYF
j_gene: TRBJ2-3; d_gene: TRBD2; abundance: NA; v_gene: TRBV5-1; CDR3nt: TGCGCCAGCAGCTTGGGGGCGGGAGGGCCGCCAGATACGCAGTATTTT; CDR3aa: CASSLGAGGPPDTQYF
j_gene: TRBJ2-7; d_gene: TRBD2; abundance: NA; v_gene: TRBV24-1; CDR3nt: TGTGCCACCAGTGCTAGCGGGAGGACCTCCTACGAGCAGTACTTC; CDR3aa: CATSASGRTSYEQYF
j_gene: TRBJ1-5; d_gene: TRBD1; abundance: NA; v_gene: TRBV28; CDR3nt: TGTGCCAGCAGTGTTACAGGGGCTGGACAGCCCCAGCATTTT; CDR3aa: CASSVTGAGQPQHF
j_gene: TRBJ2-1; d_gene: NA; abundance: NA; v_gene: TRBV27; CDR3nt: TGTGCCAGCAGCCATACTACTGATCCGCAGTTCTTC; CDR3aa: CASSHTTDPQFF
j_gene: TRBJ2-5; d_gene: NA; abundance: NA; v_gene: TRBV3-1/TRBV3-2; CDR3nt: TGTGCCAGCAGCCAAGATTGGGAACAGGGCCAAGAGACCCAGTACTTC; CDR3aa: CASSQDWEQGQETQYF
j_gene: TRBJ1-2; d_gene: TRBD1; abundance: NA; v_gene: TRBV10-2; CDR3nt: TGCGCCAGCAGCCTCGACAGGGTATCTTATGGCTACACCTTC; CDR3aa: CASSLDRVSYGYTF
j_gene: TRBJ1-4; d_gene: TRBD1; abundance: NA; v_gene: TRBV18; CDR3nt: TGTGCCAGCTCAACGGGACAGGGGCAGGAAAAACTGTTTTTT; CDR3aa: CASSTGQGQEKLFF
j_gene: TRBJ2-5; d_gene: NA; abundance: few; v_gene: TRBV29-1; CDR3nt: TGCAGCGTTTCCAGGACTCTCCAAGAGACCCAGTACTTC; CDR3aa: CSVSRTLQETQYF
j_gene: TRBJ2-7; d_gene: NA; abundance: NA; v_gene: TRBV12-5; CDR3nt: TGTGCTAGTGGCCCTCAGAATCACAGGGCCGAGCAGTACTTC; CDR3aa: CASGPQNHRAEQYF
j_gene: TRBJ2-1; d_gene: TRBD1; abundance: NA; v_gene: TRBV24-1; CDR3nt: TGTGCCACCAGTGACTCTACGACAGGGGTTACCTACAATGAGCAGTTCTTC; CDR3aa: CATSDSTTGVTYNEQFF
j_gene: TRBJ2-3; d_gene: NA; abundance: NA; v_gene: TRBV29-1; CDR3nt: TGCAGCGTTGAATTGTTGCGGGCTACCACAGATACGCAGTATTTT; CDR3aa: CSVELLRATTDTQYF
j_gene: TRBJ1-2; d_gene: TRBD1; abundance: NA; v_gene: TRBV5-1; CDR3nt: TGCGCCAGCAGCTTGGGAGGGGGCTCACCCCATGGCTACACCTTC; CDR3aa: CASSLGGGSPHGYTF
j_gene: TRBJ2-3; d_gene: TRBD1; abundance: NA; v_gene: TRBV7-3; CDR3nt: TGTGCCAGCAGCGGACAGGGGGTTGGAGATACGCAGTATTTT; CDR3aa: CASSGQGVGDTQYF
j_gene: TRBJ2-7; d_gene: TRBD1; abundance: NA; v_gene: TRBV5-6; CDR3nt: TGTGCCAGCAGCTGGGGGGACAGGGCGAGCGCCTACGAGCAGTACTTC; CDR3aa: CASSWGDRASAYEQYF
j_gene: TRBJ1-2; d_gene: NA; abundance: NA; v_gene: TRBV21-1; CDR3nt: TGTGCCAGCAGCAAAGCTAATTGCAGGGATGGCTACACCTTC; CDR3aa: CASSKANCRDGYTF
j_gene: TRBJ2-7; d_gene: NA; abundance: NA; v_gene: TRBV5-1; CDR3nt: TGCGCCAGCAAGGAGGGGAGCTCCTACGAGCAGTACTTC; CDR3aa: CASKEGSSYEQYF
j_gene: TRBJ2-2; d_gene: TRBD2; abundance: once; v_gene: TRBV10-3; CDR3nt: TGTGCCTCCCGCAAAGGGGCCGTAGCGGGAGGGACCGGGGAGCTGTTTTTT; CDR3aa: CASRKGAVAGGTGELFF
j_gene: TRBJ2-7; d_gene: NA; abundance: few; v_gene: TRBV5-6; CDR3nt: TGTGCCAGCAGCCCGCCCCGGGACTTTTGGGGCGAGCAGTACTTC; CDR3aa: CASSPPRDFWGEQYF
j_gene: TRBJ1-5; d_gene: TRBD1; abundance: NA; v_gene: TRBV5-6; CDR3nt: TGTGCCAGCAGCTTGCGGCGACAGGGTATGAAGCAGCCCCAGCATTTT; CDR3aa: CASSLRRQGMKQPQHF
j_gene: TRBJ2-1; d_gene: TRBD2; abundance: NA; v_gene: TRBV5-8; CDR3nt: TGTGCCAGCAGCCGACTAGCGGGAGGGAGGAGTGAGCAGTTCTTC; CDR3aa: CASSRLAGGRSEQFF
j_gene: TRBJ2-1; d_gene: TRBD1; abundance: NA; v_gene: TRBV6-5; CDR3nt: TGTGCCAGCAGCCTCGGACAGGTAGAGATCGATGAGCAGTTCTTC; CDR3aa: CASSLGQVEIDEQFF
j_gene: TRBJ2-7; d_gene: NA; abundance: NA; v_gene: TRBV12-3/TRBV12-4; CDR3nt: TGTGCCAGCAGTTTTGGGGGGAACTACGAGCAGTACTTC; CDR3aa: CASSFGGNYEQYF
j_gene: TRBJ1-5; d_gene: NA; abundance: NA; v_gene: TRBV24-1; CDR3nt: TGTGCCACCAGTGATTGGACCGGGGGTCAGCCCCAGCATTTT; CDR3aa: CATSDWTGGQPQHF
j_gene: TRBJ1-2; d_gene: TRBD1; abundance: NA; v_gene: TRBV18; CDR3nt: TGTGCCAGCTCACCGGGACAGGAAAGTTTTAGTGGCTACACCTTC; CDR3aa: CASSPGQESFSGYTF
j_gene: TRBJ1-1; d_gene: NA; abundance: NA; v_gene: TRBV2; CDR3nt: TGTGCCAGCAGTGTTCTCGAAGATTACAGGTCGACGAGAACTTTCTTT; CDR3aa: CASSVLEDYRSTRTFF
j_gene: TRBJ2-5; d_gene: TRBD2; abundance: NA; v_gene: TRBV28; CDR3nt: TGTGCCAGCAGTTTACCGACTAGCGGGTCTTTCAGGGAGACCCAGTACTTC; CDR3aa: CASSLPTSGSFRETQYF